A selection of T cell receptor beta chains follows, all from one sample in a study of CD8 T cells in Susac syndrome. A single record per CDR3 protein comes from TCRdb applying MiXCR to the immunoSEQ multiplex PCR reads. The table includes around 170,000 distinct CDR3 sequences, approximately 95% detected once. The sample comprised CD8+ T cells from PBMCs. Receptor source: a human donor with Susac syndrome. Both conserved end residues are part of each CDR3. A D gene is named only where the DNA matches it firmly. Clone size is given for some rows only: seen once, a few or many times, or a class if the clone is expanded.

j_call: TRBJ1-1
v_call: TRBV4-1
d_call: .
clone_size: .
cdr3_aa: CASSHQGNTEAFF
cdr3_nt: TGCGCCAGCAGCCATCAGGGGAACACTGAAGCTTTCTTT

j_call: TRBJ2-3
v_call: TRBV24-1
d_call: TRBD2
clone_size: .
cdr3_aa: CATSGIAGGTDTQYF
cdr3_nt: TGTGCCACCAGTGGGATAGCGGGAGGGACAGATACGCAGTATTTT

j_call: TRBJ2-1
v_call: TRBV6-6
d_call: TRBD2
clone_size: .
cdr3_aa: CASSYPGGPPDNEQFF
cdr3_nt: TGTGCCAGCAGTTACCCGGGGGGACCACCTGACAATGAGCAGTTCTTC

j_call: TRBJ1-2
v_call: TRBV30
d_call: .
clone_size: once
cdr3_aa: CAWSFSSGYGYTF
cdr3_nt: TGTGCCTGGAGTTTTTCATCAGGCTATGGCTACACCTTC

j_call: TRBJ1-4
v_call: TRBV13
d_call: .
clone_size: once
cdr3_aa: CASSQTQTNEKLFF
cdr3_nt: TGTGCCAGCAGCCAGACTCAGACTAATGAAAAACTGTTTTTT

j_call: TRBJ2-5
v_call: TRBV20-1
d_call: TRBD2
clone_size: .
cdr3_aa: CSALRAGGRRETQYF
cdr3_nt: TGCAGTGCTCTCAGGGCGGGGGGGCGTAGAGAGACCCAGTACTTC

j_call: TRBJ2-3
v_call: TRBV20-1
d_call: TRBD2
clone_size: .
cdr3_aa: CSAPPRTSGSTDTQYF
cdr3_nt: TGCAGTGCTCCGCCTCGGACTAGCGGGAGCACAGATACGCAGTATTTT

j_call: TRBJ2-1
v_call: TRBV4-1
d_call: TRBD2
clone_size: .
cdr3_aa: CASSQDLGLGEEQFF
cdr3_nt: TGCGCCAGCAGCCAAGATCTAGGACTAGGTGAAGAGCAGTTCTTC

j_call: TRBJ2-5
v_call: TRBV9
d_call: TRBD1
clone_size: .
cdr3_aa: CASTPTGSTETQYF
cdr3_nt: TGTGCCAGCACCCCGACAGGGTCGACGGAGACCCAGTACTTC

j_call: TRBJ2-7
v_call: TRBV9
d_call: .
clone_size: once
cdr3_aa: CASSVDGGPYEQYF
cdr3_nt: TGTGCCAGCAGCGTAGACGGGGGTCCTTACGAGCAGTACTTC

j_call: TRBJ1-5
v_call: TRBV4-1
d_call: .
clone_size: .
cdr3_aa: CASSQDRADQPQHF
cdr3_nt: TGCGCCAGCAGCCAAGATCGGGCTGATCAGCCCCAGCATTTT

j_call: TRBJ2-4
v_call: TRBV27
d_call: TRBD2
clone_size: once
cdr3_aa: CASSFRGDKNIQYF
cdr3_nt: TGTGCCAGCAGTTTTCGGGGGGACAAAAACATTCAGTACTTC

j_call: TRBJ1-3
v_call: TRBV15
d_call: .
clone_size: .
cdr3_aa: CATSRDRNPGNTIYF
cdr3_nt: TGTGCCACCAGCAGAGATCGTAATCCCGGAAACACCATATATTTT

j_call: TRBJ2-3
v_call: TRBV7-9
d_call: TRBD2
clone_size: .
cdr3_aa: CASSSGTSGATDTQYF
cdr3_nt: TGTGCCAGCAGCTCCGGGACTAGCGGGGCCACAGATACGCAGTATTTT

j_call: TRBJ1-1
v_call: TRBV25-1
d_call: .
clone_size: .
cdr3_aa: CASTREGPPYTEAFF
cdr3_nt: TGTGCCAGCACCCGAGAAGGGCCACCCTACACTGAAGCTTTCTTT